Shown below are 16 T cell receptor beta chains from a single sample sequenced in a study of immune evolution from preneoplasia to lung adenocarcinoma. TCRdb's table, derived via immunoSEQ multiplex PCR, lists solely in-frame clones and lacks some. The table includes 20,000 to 25,000 clones, roughly 75% detected once. The specimen was FFPE invasive lung adenocarcinoma tissue. The source of these receptors is a person between 60 and 70 years old with lung adenocarcinoma.

Only a few counts were recorded for this clone. V usage is TRBV30 and J usage is TRBJ2-5, with D perhaps matching TRBD2 (6 bases). This CDR3 is built from 13 residues. V lost 2 bases, J lost 5 bases, and 12 bases lay in between. Germline lookup yields CDR1 GTSNPN and CDR2 SVGIG (reference sequence). CDR3 loop: CAWSRVGRETQYF. The CDR3 DNA follows: TGTGCCTGGAGTAGGGTGGGGAGGGAGACCCAGTACTTC.

The chain combines TRBV30 with TRBJ2-4; TRBD1 matches at 8 bases. Trimming took 3 bases from V and 9 from J; bases not matched to a gene: 7. This CDR3 contains 13 residues. Germline CDR1 GTSNPN, CDR2 SVGIG (reference sequence). The DNA for the CDR3 is TGTGCCTGGAGACAGACAGGGGCCGGCATTCAGTACTTC. As protein: CAWRQTGAGIQYF.

V usage is TRBV4-2 and J usage is TRBJ2-7; D remains ambiguous. The V gene lost 1 base and the J gene lost 5 bases, with 15 bases spanning the gap. This CDR3 is built from 15 residues. In germline, CDR1 is LGHNA, CDR2 YNFKEQ. DNA for the CDR3: TGTGCCAGCAGCCAAGCGGCAGGAAAGGGCAACGAGCAGTACTTC. Translated: CASSQAAGKGNEQYF.

This clone was seen once. This chain connects TRBV6-5 to TRBJ2-3; 10 nucleotides match TRBD2. This CDR3 has 15 amino acids. Germline-derived CDR1 and CDR2 are MNHEY and SVGAGI. V gave up 5 bases and J gave up 1 base; unmatched junction bases: 3. CDR3 loop: CASSTGTSGTDTQYF. CDR3 nucleotide sequence: TGTGCCAGCAGTACCGGGACTAGCGGCACAGATACGCAGTATTTT.

The CDR3 DNA sequence: TGCGCCAGCAGCCAACCACAGGGGAATGAGCAGTTCTTC. It encodes CASSQPQGNEQFF. This chain joins TRBV4-1 and TRBJ2-1, with TRBD1 identical over 7 bases. Germline trimming cut 2 bases from V and 7 bases from J; bases unmatched to any gene: 2. Germline lookup yields CDR1 MGHRA and CDR2 YSYEKL. The CDR3 totals 13 residues.

This chain joins TRBV2 and TRBJ1-1; D unresolved. The germline gives CDR1 SNHLY, CDR2 FYNNEI. Trimming stripped 9 bases from V and 7 bases from J, with 9 bases between. The CDR3 is 10 amino acids. The CDR3 bases are TGTGCCAGTTCCCGAAATGAAGCTTTCTTT. Residues: CASSRNEAFF.

The gene calls are TRBV5-5 and TRBJ1-1; D remains ambiguous. Germline V gene lookup returns CDR1 SGHKS and CDR2 YYEKEE (reference sequence). V lost 0 bases to trimming and J lost 2 bases, with 5 bases between them. The CDR3 covers 13 residues. CDR3 residues: CASSLDYNTEAFF. In nucleotides, the CDR3 is TGTGCCAGCAGCTTGGATTATAACACTGAAGCTTTCTTT.

CDR3 region: CASSLQRGVEQYF. The CDR3, as DNA: TGTGCCAGCAGCCTCCAGCGGGGTGTAGAGCAGTACTTC. V and J are TRBV7-2 and TRBJ2-7; 7 bases are shared with TRBD2. V trimming: 5 bases; J trimming: 7 bases; junction bases outside the gene matches: 8. The CDR3 runs to 13 residues. The germline CDR1 and CDR2 sequences are SGHTA and FQGNSA.

The V and J genes are TRBV18 and TRBJ2-2; D possibly corresponds to TRBD1 (5 bases). The CDR3 spans 16 residues. Trimming left V 6 bases short and J 0 bases short, with 14 bases between. Per germline, CDR1 KGHSH and CDR2 LQKENI. As DNA, the CDR3 is TGTGCCAGCTCTATGTTTAAGGGGTCGAACACCGGGGAGCTGTTTTTT. Translated: CASSMFKGSNTGELFF.

This clone turned up a few times. The genes are TRBV5-1 and TRBJ1-1, with D hard to call. The V and J ends lost 4 bases and 4 bases respectively, with 14 bases between them. Germline CDR1 reads SGHRS; CDR2 reads YFSETQ. CDR3 length equals 14 residues. The DNA for the CDR3 is TGCGCCAGCAGCCCCCTGGGGATAGGCACTGAAGCTTTCTTT. It translates to CASSPLGIGTEAFF.

This chain uses TRBV19 with TRBJ2-7; D call uncertain. The CDR3 contains 14 residues. The germline V gene encodes CDR1 LNHDA and CDR2 SQIVND (reference sequence). The V end was cut by 1 base, the J end by 8 bases, with 15 bases between. CDR3 bases: TGTGCCAGTAGTATAGCGACTGAACAGCCCAAGCAGTACTTC. The encoded protein is CASSIATEQPKQYF.

CDR3 residues: CSVGLTGVGSGETQYF. The CDR3 DNA sequence: TGCAGCGTTGGTTTAACGGGAGTGGGATCGGGAGAGACCCAGTACTTC. J is TRBJ2-5 and V is TRBV29-1, with D perhaps matching TRBD2 (6 bases). This CDR3 comprises 16 residues. V was shortened by 4 bases and J by 4 bases, with 22 bases between the two germline ends. Germline CDR1 is SQVTM and CDR2 is ANQGSEA.

The rearrangement links TRBV7-2 to TRBJ2-3; D may match TRBD1 or TRBD2 (5 bases each). Germline V CDR1 and CDR2: SGHTA, FQGNSA. V lost 1 base and J 6 bases, leaving 11 bases between the germline ends. CDR3 length: 14 residues. The CDR3 region is CASSLDQGADTQYF. CDR3 nucleotide sequence: TGTGCCAGCAGCTTAGACCAGGGAGCGGATACGCAGTATTTT. The full variable domain, rest sourced from reference TRBV7-2 and TRBJ2-3, is GAGVSQSPSNKVTEKGKDVELRCDPISGHTALYWYRQSLGQGLEFLIYFQGNSAPDKSGLPSDRFSAERTGGSVSTLTIQRTQQEDSAVYLCASSLDQGADTQYFGPGTRLTVL.

The CDR3 loop reads CASSRGAGGEQYF. For the CDR3, the DNA is TGCGCCAGCAGCCGGGGGGCGGGAGGAGAGCAGTACTTC. This sequence joins TRBV5-1 and TRBJ2-7; TRBD2 aligns across 8 bases. The germline CDR1 and CDR2 sequences are SGHRS and YFSETQ. The ends lost 4 bases at V and 7 bases at J; junction bases unmatched: 7. This CDR3 has 13 amino acids. The complete variable domain, with remaining parts taken from reference TRBV5-1 and TRBJ2-7, reads KAGVTQTPRYLIKTRGQQVTLSCSPISGHRSVSWYQQTPGQGLQFLFEYFSETQRNKGNFPGRFSGRQFSNSRSEMNVSTLELGDSALYLCASSRGAGGEQYFGPGTRLTVT.

The chain employs TRBV28 and TRBJ1-2; TRBD1 matches at 7 bases. The germline V gene has CDR1 MDHEN and CDR2 SYDVKM. This CDR3 is 14 amino acids long. Trimming removed 2 bases from V and 6 bases from J; junction bases left unmatched: 6. Here the CDR3 reads CASSLPRDSHGYTF. The CDR3 DNA follows: TGTGCCAGCAGTTTACCCCGGGACAGCCATGGCTACACCTTC.

This chain links TRBV5-4 with TRBJ2-2; 9 bases agree with TRBD1. The V and J ends lost 5 bases and 5 bases, in that order; junction bases with no gene match: 13. CDR3 length equals 17 residues. The V gene's germline CDR1 is SGHNT and CDR2 YYREEE (reference sequence). The CDR3 DNA sequence: TGTGCCAGCAGTCCCAACTCACCGGGACAGGGTACCGGGGAGCTGTTTTTT. Its translation: CASSPNSPGQGTGELFF.